The present T cell receptor (beta chain) was sequenced within a study of blood T cells in healthy people across ages. J lost 3 bases, V lost 8 bases, and 14 bases had no gene match. The CDR3 has 16 amino acids. Using a J-beta primer mix together with a sample-barcoded 5' primer, a second PCR was run for roughly 6 to 12 cycles. The authors tagged each cDNA molecule using a template-switch adaptor with 12 random nucleotides. TCRdb used MiXCR to reprocess the 5' RACE reads, holding one entry per CDR3 protein. This sample has approximately 810,000 distinct CDR3 sequences; under 40% occur once, and the top ten carry 13%. Findings of the study overall: Diversity figures derived from one million T cells were judged to underestimate the true value.

About this clonotype itself: Its cognate antigen is unknown.

The material sequenced was blood. The clonotype comes from a man between 18 and 35 years old in good health. The rearrangement joins TRBV12-3 or TRBV12-4 to TRBJ1-2; TRBD1 matches at 8 bases. In DNA, the CDR3 is TGTGCCAGCCGATTCCAGAGGCAACAGGGGGACTATGGCTACACCTTC. Its translation is CASRFQRQQGDYGYTF.